This entry is about one T cell receptor beta chain. Unmatched junction bases numbered 7, after V lost 3 bases and J lost 3 bases. Germline loops: CDR1 GTSNPN, CDR2 SVGIG (reference sequence). The length of the CDR3 is 14 residues. RNA extraction was followed by reverse transcription into cDNA, which acted as the sequencing template. The table came from immunoSEQ multiplex PCR; TCRdb's copy has only in-frame clones and leaves some out. This table holds about 140,000 clones, around 87% found once. The data derive from a study of CD8+ T cells in alopecia areata. Described treatment: oral pan-JAK inhibitor, 5-10 mg twice daily.

The receptor comes from a human donor with alopecia areata. Sequences were derived from CD8+ T cells sorted from blood, sampled at week 4, from a patient treated with tofacitinib. The genes are TRBV30 and TRBJ2-5, with TRBD1 matching over 7 bases. As DNA, the CDR3 is TGTGCCTGGAGCCTCGGGACAGAGAAAGAGACCCAGTACTTC. Translation gives CAWSLGTEKETQYF.